The 13 T cell receptor beta chains below were found in one sample sequenced in a study of T cell responses to AZD1222 COVID-19 vaccine. Some clones are missing from TCRdb's copy, which holds only in-frame ones; the method was immunoSEQ multiplex PCR. The sample yields some 150,000 clones, 85% to 95% seen once. Specimen: peripheral blood, collected on day 0 of AZD1222 vaccination. All receptors derive from an adult in good health.

The V call is TRBV29-1, the J call TRBJ2-2, with D unresolved. Trimming stripped 3 bases from V and 2 bases from J, with 10 bases between. CDR1 and CDR2 (germline): SQVTM, ANQGSEA. The CDR3 is 14 residues long. The CDR3 nucleotides are TGCAGCGTTGAGCGAAATTCAAACACCGGGGAGCTGTTTTTT. Amino acid sequence: CSVERNSNTGELFF.

This clone came up once. The rearrangement joins TRBV4-1 to TRBJ2-1; D perhaps matches TRBD2 (5 bases). V was cut by 2 bases and J by 9 bases, with 23 bases left in between. The CDR3 consists of 17 residues. Germline V gives CDR1 MGHRA, CDR2 YSYEKL. CDR3 sequence: CASSQWAIGGSISEQFF. CDR3 bases: TGCGCCAGCAGCCAATGGGCGATCGGAGGTTCGATTAGTGAGCAGTTCTTC.

The count of this clone is one. This chain links TRBV7-2 with TRBJ2-7, with D tentatively TRBD1 (6 bases). The CDR3 runs to 15 residues. The germline CDR1 and CDR2 sequences are SGHTA and FQGNSA. V gave up 5 bases and J gave up 0 bases, with 14 bases separating them. CDR3 nucleotides: TGTGCCAGCAGCCTCGGACAGCTATTCTCCTACGAGCAGTACTTC. Translated, it gives CASSLGQLFSYEQYF.

The chain employs TRBV9 and TRBJ1-1; 7 nucleotides match TRBD1. The germline gives CDR1 SGDLS, CDR2 YYNGEE. Germline trimming cut 0 bases from V and 7 bases from J; bases unmatched to any gene: 6. The CDR3 runs to 14 residues. CDR3 in DNA: TGTGCCAGCAGCGTAGGCGAGGGGGCTGGTGAAGCTTTCTTT. Translation: CASSVGEGAGEAFF.

The rearrangement uses TRBV4-2 and TRBJ2-7, with 10 bases aligning to TRBD2. With 6 bases clipped from V and 7 bases from J, the junction kept 12 bases outside the gene matches. Germline V gene sequence: CDR1 LGHNA, CDR2 YNFKEQ. The CDR3 is 15 residues long. CDR3 loop: CASSSSGGALGEQYF. The CDR3 DNA follows: TGTGCCAGCAGTTCCAGCGGGGGGGCCTTAGGGGAGCAGTACTTC.

The chain has TRBV3-1 (or the pseudogene TRBV3-2) and TRBJ2-7, with D unclear. Trimming left V 0 bases short and J 0 bases short, with 9 bases between. From germline, CDR1 is LGHDT and CDR2 YNNKEL (reference sequence). The CDR3 is made up of 15 amino acids. The chain's CDR3 is CASSQDIRFSYEQYF. CDR3 bases: TGTGCCAGCAGCCAAGATATCCGATTCTCCTACGAGCAGTACTTC.

The gene calls are TRBV9 and TRBJ2-3; 8 bases fit TRBD2. The J segment lost 2 bases and the V segment lost 5 bases, leaving 7 bases of the junction unmatched. The CDR3 has 15 residues. The germline gives CDR1 SGDLS, CDR2 YYNGEE. The CDR3 reads CASRTGGNPTDTQYF. Here the CDR3 DNA reads TGTGCCAGCAGGACGGGGGGGAACCCCACAGATACGCAGTATTTT. The entire variable domain, with the rest obtained from reference TRBV9 and TRBJ2-3, is as follows: DSGVTQTPKHLITATGQRVTLRCSPRSGDLSVYWYQQSLDQGLQFLIQYYNGEERAKGNILERFSAQQFPDLHSELNLSSLELGDSALYFCASRTGGNPTDTQYFGPGTRLTVL.

This chain connects TRBV3-1 (or the pseudogene TRBV3-2) to TRBJ2-5; D is uncertain. The V and J ends lost 1 base and 1 base respectively, with 7 bases between them. Germline CDR1 and CDR2: LGHDT and YNNKEL (reference sequence). This CDR3 contains 14 residues. Here the CDR3 reads CASSQVGIQETQYF. CDR3 in DNA: TGTGCCAGCAGCCAAGTGGGCATCCAAGAGACCCAGTACTTC.

The chain joins TRBV11-2 to TRBJ2-5; 8 bases line up with TRBD2. Germline-derived CDR1 and CDR2 are SGHAT and FQNNGV. Losses at the gene ends were 4 bases for V and 6 bases for J; bases not matched to a gene: 10. The CDR3 covers 15 residues. CDR3 loop: CASSSGAGARKTQYF. The CDR3 DNA follows: TGTGCCAGCAGCTCCGGAGCGGGGGCCCGAAAGACCCAGTACTTC. Full variable domain (outside the CDR3, taken from reference TRBV11-2 and TRBJ2-5): EAGVAQSPRYKIIEKRQSVAFWCNPISGHATLYWYQQILGQGPKLLIQFQNNGVVDDSQLPKDRFSAERLKGVDSTLKIQPAKLEDSAVYLCASSSGAGARKTQYFGPGTRLLVL.

V usage is TRBV5-6 and J usage is TRBJ1-3; 7 bases are shared with TRBD1. The germline V gene encodes CDR1 SGHDT and CDR2 YYEEEE. The CDR3 spans 14 residues. V trimming: 2 bases; J trimming: 4 bases; junction bases outside the gene matches: 3. This chain's CDR3 is CASSLGTAGNTIYF. Written as DNA, the CDR3 is TGTGCCAGCAGCTTAGGGACAGCCGGAAACACCATATATTTT.

This chain joins TRBV13 and TRBJ2-1; possible D gene TRBD1, 6 bases. The V gene lost 3 bases and the J gene lost 0 bases, with 9 bases spanning the gap. This CDR3 is 15 amino acids long. The germline V gene has CDR1 PRHDT and CDR2 FYEKMQ (reference sequence). The CDR3 DNA sequence: TGTGCCAGCAGCTTCGGACAGCACTCCTACAATGAGCAGTTCTTC. This encodes CASSFGQHSYNEQFF.

The chain carries TRBV9 and TRBJ2-2; 9 bases are shared with TRBD2. The CDR3 has 15 amino acids. J was trimmed by 4 bases and V by 2 bases; bases with no gene match: 3. Germline V CDR1 and CDR2: SGDLS, YYNGEE. CDR3 bases: TGTGCCAGCAGCGTTCTAGCGGGACTCACCGGGGAGCTGTTTTTT. Amino acids: CASSVLAGLTGELFF. The full variable domain, in which reference TRBV9 and TRBJ2-2 provide the parts outside the CDR3, is DSGVTQTPKHLITATGQRVTLRCSPRSGDLSVYWYQQSLDQGLQFLIQYYNGEERAKGNILERFSAQQFPDLHSELNLSSLELGDSALYFCASSVLAGLTGELFFGEGSRLTVL.

This clone was observed a single time. The chain couples TRBV5-1 to TRBJ2-3, with D perhaps matching TRBD1 (5 bases). Germline values: CDR1 SGHRS, CDR2 YFSETQ. Trimming shortened V by 1 base and J by 5 bases, and 11 bases separated the two germline ends. The CDR3 is made up of 14 amino acids. The CDR3 sequence is CASSLQGLEDTQYF. CDR3 bases: TGCGCCAGCAGCTTGCAGGGATTGGAAGATACGCAGTATTTT.